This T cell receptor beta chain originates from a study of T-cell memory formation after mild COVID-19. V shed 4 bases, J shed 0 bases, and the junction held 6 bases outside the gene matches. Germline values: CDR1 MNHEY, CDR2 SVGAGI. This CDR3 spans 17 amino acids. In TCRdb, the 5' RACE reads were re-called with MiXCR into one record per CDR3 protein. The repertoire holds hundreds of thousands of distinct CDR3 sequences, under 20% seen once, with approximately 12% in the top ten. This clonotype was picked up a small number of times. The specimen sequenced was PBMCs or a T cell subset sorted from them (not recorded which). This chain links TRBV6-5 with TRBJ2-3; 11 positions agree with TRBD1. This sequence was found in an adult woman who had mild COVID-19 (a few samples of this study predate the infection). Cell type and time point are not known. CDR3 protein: CASSLSGTGGSTDTQYF. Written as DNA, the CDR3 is TGTGCCAGCAGTTTATCCGGGACAGGGGGTAGCACAGATACGCAGTATTTT.